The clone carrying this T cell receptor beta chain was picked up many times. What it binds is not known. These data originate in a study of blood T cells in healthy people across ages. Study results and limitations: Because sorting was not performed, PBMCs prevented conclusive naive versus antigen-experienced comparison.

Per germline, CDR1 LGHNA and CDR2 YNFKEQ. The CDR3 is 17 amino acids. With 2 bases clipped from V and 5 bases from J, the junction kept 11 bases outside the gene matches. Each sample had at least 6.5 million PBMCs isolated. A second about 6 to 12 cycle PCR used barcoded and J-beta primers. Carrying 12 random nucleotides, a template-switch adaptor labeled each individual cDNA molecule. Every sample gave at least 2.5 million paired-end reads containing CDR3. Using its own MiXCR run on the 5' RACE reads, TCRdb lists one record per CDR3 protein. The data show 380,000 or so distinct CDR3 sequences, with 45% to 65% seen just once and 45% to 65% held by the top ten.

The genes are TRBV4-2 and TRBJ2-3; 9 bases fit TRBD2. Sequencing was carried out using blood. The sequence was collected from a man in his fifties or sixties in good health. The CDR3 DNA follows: TGTGCCAGCAGCCAAAGGGGATGGCGGGAGGGCAGAGATACGCAGTATTTT. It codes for CASSQRGWREGRDTQYF.